The 16 T cell receptor beta chains in this list originate from one sample, sequenced in a study of radiotherapy plus CTLA-4 blockade in lung cancer. Using immunoSEQ multiplex PCR, the repertoire was profiled, and TCRdb retains in-frame clones only, with some absent. The sample has roughly 30,000 clones, approximately 77% seen once. The specimen comprised peripheral blood, sampled from a patient treated with radiotherapy plus ipilimumab. All receptors derive from a human donor with non-small cell lung cancer that progressed on radiotherapy plus ipilimumab.

The chain carries TRBV5-1 and TRBJ2-3; 8 bases match TRBD2. The CDR3 sequence is 15 residues long. V dropped 2 bases and J dropped 1; count of bases not matched to a gene: 3. Germline loops: CDR1 SGHRS, CDR2 YFSETQ. DNA for the CDR3: TGCGCCAGCAGCTTAGCAGCGGGGGGCACAGATACGCAGTATTTT. This encodes CASSLAAGGTDTQYF.

The rearrangement uses TRBV7-2 and TRBJ2-5, with unresolved D. In germline, CDR1 is SGHTA, CDR2 FQGNSA. V lost 3 bases, J lost 7 bases, and 12 bases lay in between. The CDR3 runs to 13 residues. The CDR3: CASSLNSRRTQYF. CDR3 sequence (DNA): TGTGCCAGCAGCTTGAACTCCCGGCGGACCCAGTACTTC.

CDR3 coding DNA: TGTGCCAGCACCCACCGGGATGCAGATACGCAGTATTTT. Its translation: CASTHRDADTQYF. This rearrangement joins TRBV6-6 to TRBJ2-3, with a possible D match to TRBD2 (5 bases). The CDR3 totals 13 residues. Trimming left V 7 bases short and J 4 bases short, with 12 bases between. Looked up from germline, CDR1 is MNHNY and CDR2 is SVGAGI (reference sequence).

CDR3 in amino acids: CASGLVRTGGIATEAFF. The DNA of the CDR3 is TGTGCTAGTGGTTTGGTTCGGACAGGGGGCATCGCCACTGAAGCTTTCTTT. The chain has TRBV12-5 and TRBJ1-1; 11 bases align to TRBD1. Per germline, CDR1 LGHNT and CDR2 FRNRAP. V trimming: 0 bases; J trimming: 4 bases; junction bases outside the gene matches: 7. CDR3 length: 17 residues.

This chain uses TRBV6-6 with TRBJ1-5; the D is unclear. Trimming took 6 bases from V and 2 from J, leaving 8 bases between them. In germline, CDR1 is MNHNY, CDR2 SVGAGI (reference sequence). This CDR3 has 13 residues. The CDR3 loop reads CASRPLGNQPQHF. In DNA form, the CDR3 reads TGTGCCAGCAGGCCCCTTGGCAATCAGCCCCAGCATTTT.

The V gene is TRBV27, the J gene TRBJ2-7, with 8 bases fitting TRBD2. With V trimmed by 3 bases and J by 3 bases, 4 bases remained unmatched. Germline loops: CDR1 MNHEY, CDR2 SMNVEV (reference sequence). There are 14 residues in the CDR3. CDR3 coding DNA: TGTGCCAGCAGTTTTAGTCTAGCGGGCTACGAGCAGTACTTC. Residues: CASSFSLAGYEQYF.

The genes are TRBV29-1 and TRBJ1-3; possibly TRBD1 for D (6 bases). Per germline, CDR1 SQVTM and CDR2 ANQGSEA. CDR3 length equals 13 residues. V lost 3 bases and J 4 bases, leaving 10 bases between the germline ends. CDR3 loop: CSVDYRAGNTIYF. DNA for the CDR3: TGCAGCGTTGACTACAGGGCCGGAAACACCATATATTTT.

The chain combines TRBV6-1 with TRBJ1-6, with TRBD1 as a possible D gene (5 bases). V was clipped by 6 bases and J by 5 bases, with 11 bases between them. Germline loops: CDR1 MNHNS, CDR2 SASEGT. The CDR3 length is 14 residues. Here the CDR3 reads CASRTREHNSPLHF. The CDR3 coding sequence is TGTGCCAGCAGGACCAGGGAACATAATTCACCCCTCCACTTT.

The rearrangement uses TRBV2 and TRBJ1-2; tentatively, D is TRBD1 (6 bases). Deletions cut 4 bases from V and 12 bases from J, with 12 bases between. The CDR3 has 11 residues. Germline lookup yields CDR1 SNHLY and CDR2 FYNNEI. The DNA of the CDR3 is TGTGCCAGCAGTGGGGGGGGCTGGGACACCTTC. It translates to CASSGGGWDTF.

Comments on this clone: Relative to the germline gene, one junction end is altered; a read error may explain this. The V and J genes are TRBV4-1 and TRBJ2-4; 7 positions match TRBD1. There are 13 residues in the CDR3. Germline values: CDR1 MGHRA, CDR2 YSYEKL. The DNA of the CDR3 is TGCGCCAGCAGCCATGGAGGACAGGACCTCCAGGACTTC. Protein sequence: CASSHGGQDLQDF.

The V and J genes are TRBV4-2 and TRBJ2-3; TRBD2 aligns across 10 bases. The CDR3 is 16 residues long. Germline values: CDR1 LGHNA, CDR2 YNFKEQ. V gave up 0 bases and J gave up 5 bases; unmatched junction bases: 5. The CDR3 here is CASSQDTASGRDTQYF. Written as DNA, the CDR3 is TGTGCCAGCAGCCAAGATACGGCTAGCGGGAGAGATACGCAGTATTTT.

The chain joins TRBV6-5 to TRBJ2-1; TRBD2 might be the D (5 bases). The CDR3 has 14 amino acids. Germline V gene sequence: CDR1 MNHEY, CDR2 SVGAGI. V lost 5 bases and J 1 base, leaving 9 bases between the germline ends. The chain's CDR3 is CASSMDSSYNEQFF. The CDR3 region has the DNA TGTGCCAGCAGTATGGACTCTTCCTACAATGAGCAGTTCTTC.

This rearrangement joins TRBV27 to TRBJ2-2; possibly TRBD1 for D (6 bases). Trimming left V 5 bases short and J 6 bases short, with 13 bases between. Germline-derived CDR1 and CDR2 are MNHEY and SMNVEV (reference sequence). The CDR3 length is 14 residues. The CDR3 here is CASSAIRGAGELFF. The CDR3 DNA reads as TGTGCCAGCAGTGCCATCAGGGGTGCCGGGGAGCTGTTTTTT.

Concerning this clone itself: One junction end does not reproduce the germline sequence, and a read error may be involved. The chain links TRBV7-7 to TRBJ2-3; D might be TRBD2 (6 bases). Germline-derived CDR1 and CDR2 are SSHAT and FNYEAQ (reference sequence). The CDR3 is 15 residues long. CDR3 region: CASSLGTSRTDTQYF. The CDR3 nucleotides are TGTGCTAGCAGCTTAGGGACTTCTCGCACAGATACGCAGTATTTT.

The J gene is TRBJ1-3, the V gene TRBV9, with 8 bases identical to TRBD1. V trimming: 0 bases; J trimming: 2 bases; junction bases outside the gene matches: 1. Germline V gene data show CDR1 as SGDLS and CDR2 as YYNGEE. This CDR3 region has 15 residues. The CDR3, as DNA: TGTGCCAGCAGCGTAGGGGGACAGGCTGGAAACACCATATATTTT. It codes for CASSVGGQAGNTIYF.

The gene calls are TRBV28 and TRBJ1-1; D might be TRBD1 (5 bases). CDR1 is MDHEN and CDR2 is SYDVKM in the germline V gene. The CDR3 extends over 14 amino acids. The V gene lost 8 bases and the J gene lost 1 base, with 14 bases spanning the gap. The CDR3, as DNA: TGTGCCAGCCTCGAGGGGAAATGGAACACTGAAGCTTTCTTT. Translating gives CASLEGKWNTEAFF. Together with reference TRBV28 and TRBJ1-1, the CDR3 gives the full variable domain: DVKVTQSSRYLVKRTGEKVFLECVQDMDHENMFWYRQDPGLGLRLIYFSYDVKMKEKGDIPEGYSVSREKKERFSLILESASTNQTSMYLCASLEGKWNTEAFFGQGTRLTVV.